These 17 T cell receptor beta chains were sequenced from one sample in a study of T cell responses to AZD1222 COVID-19 vaccine (dated by TCRdb to 2020 to 2023). The time point tag for this specimen amounts to: about 28 days (+/-7) after the second vaccine dose. To prepare the library, the immunoSEQ multiplex PCR assay was applied. Imported from immuneACCESS, the table was reduced by TCRdb to in-frame sequences with V and J called. These copies leave out some clones; in studies compared against another copy, an unresolved V gene accounts for under half, and the cause of the remainder is not known. The sample data list some 160,000 clones, and roughly 93% of these were observed just once. About 1.8% of the sample is held by the ten biggest clonotypes. Sequencing was performed on peripheral blood, taken 28 days after the second AZD1222 dose. These TCRs come from an adult who received the AZD1222 COVID-19 vaccine.

This CDR3 reads CASSPASGGAFF. In DNA, the CDR3 is TGTGCCAGCAGTCCCGCCTCCGGGGGAGCTTTCTTT. The chain employs TRBV12-3 or TRBV12-4 and TRBJ1-1; TRBD1 might be the D (5 bases). V lost 5 bases to trimming and J lost 10 bases, with 14 bases between them. CDR3 size: 12 residues.

The rearrangement joins TRBV11-3 to TRBJ2-5, with TRBD2 matching over 7 bases. The germline V gene encodes CDR1 SGHNT and CDR2 YENEEA. The length of the CDR3 is 14 residues. Germline trimming cut 2 bases from V and 5 bases from J; bases unmatched to any gene: 5. The CDR3 nucleotides read TGTGCCAGCAGCTTAAGCGGGGCACCGGAGACCCAGTACTTC. Protein: CASSLSGAPETQYF.

The chain employs TRBV9 and TRBJ2-1, with D perhaps matching TRBD2 (6 bases). The germline V gene has CDR1 SGDLS and CDR2 YYNGEE. CDR3 length: 16 residues. Trimming took off 4 bases at V and 0 bases at J, with 14 bases between the two ends. In DNA form, the CDR3 reads TGTGCCAGCAGCTCCCGGGGCGGGGCCTCCTACAATGAGCAGTTCTTC. The encoded protein is CASSSRGGASYNEQFF.

As DNA, the CDR3 is TGTGCCAGCAGCGTAGTGGGACAGGGGAACACTGAAGCTTTCTTT. Protein product: CASSVVGQGNTEAFF. The chain has TRBV9 and TRBJ1-1, with 9 bases that match TRBD1. The V segment lost 0 bases and the J segment 1 base; nucleotides outside the gene matches: 1. Per the germline V gene, CDR1 is SGDLS and CDR2 is YYNGEE. This CDR3 region has 15 residues.

The chain is built from TRBV19 and TRBJ2-1; D is perhaps TRBD1 (6 bases). V lost 3 bases and J 4 bases, leaving 25 bases between the germline ends. Germline loops: CDR1 LNHDA, CDR2 SQIVND (reference sequence). This CDR3 comprises 19 residues. The CDR3 loop reads CASSMAPSKPQGRYNEQFF. In nucleotides, the CDR3 is TGTGCCAGTAGTATGGCCCCGTCTAAACCCCAGGGGAGATACAATGAGCAGTTCTTC. Full variable domain (remainder filled in from reference TRBV19 and TRBJ2-1): DGGITQSPKYLFRKEGQNVTLSCEQNLNHDAMYWYRQDPGQGLRLIYYSQIVNDFQKGDIAEGYSVSREKKESFPLTVTSAQKNPTAFYLCASSMAPSKPQGRYNEQFFGPGTRLTVL.

The V call is TRBV5-1, the J call TRBJ1-3; D is perhaps TRBD1 (6 bases). CDR3 length: 18 amino acids. Germline CDR1 reads SGHRS; CDR2 reads YFSETQ. The V end lost 3 bases, the J end lost 2 bases, and 21 bases lay between the germline ends. CDR3: CASSSLPTQGRTGNTIYF. The CDR3 bases are TGCGCCAGCAGCTCCTTGCCAACACAGGGAAGAACTGGAAACACCATATATTTT.

This chain connects TRBV7-9 to TRBJ2-1, with D maybe TRBD1 (6 bases). The V end lost 1 base, the J end lost 6 bases, and 10 bases lay between the germline ends. The CDR3 is 14 amino acids. The germline gives CDR1 SEHNR, CDR2 FQNEAQ (reference sequence). CDR3 residues: CASSLVGASNEQFF. The CDR3 bases are TGTGCCAGCAGCTTAGTGGGGGCCAGCAATGAGCAGTTCTTC.

The J gene is TRBJ1-3, the V gene TRBV2; 10 positions agree with TRBD1. The V and J ends lost 11 bases and 4 bases, in that order; junction bases with no gene match: 8. Germline V lookup: CDR1 SNHLY, CDR2 FYNNEI. The CDR3 length is 14 residues. In DNA form, the CDR3 reads TGTGCCGGGGGGACAGGGGCAAGGGGAAACACCATATATTTT. Translating it yields CAGGTGARGNTIYF.

This chain links TRBV12-5 with TRBJ1-1; no clear D gene. Germline-derived CDR1 and CDR2 are LGHNT and FRNRAP. The CDR3 is 12 amino acids. Trimming took 1 base from V and 4 from J, leaving 4 bases between them. CDR3 region: CASGLGITEAFF. In DNA, the CDR3 is TGTGCTAGTGGTTTGGGGATCACTGAAGCTTTCTTT.

This sequence joins TRBV9 and TRBJ1-2; possible D gene TRBD1, 5 bases. The germline gives CDR1 SGDLS, CDR2 YYNGEE. V shed 3 bases and J shed 4 bases, with 13 bases lying between them. This CDR3 comprises 14 residues. CDR3 nucleotide sequence: TGTGCCAGCAGCGCGTACGGGGGTAGCTATGGCTACACCTTC. Translating gives CASSAYGGSYGYTF.

V is TRBV21-1 and J is TRBJ1-2. TRBV21-1 is designated a pseudogene. The CDR3 is made up of 20 amino acids. The CDR3 nucleotides are TGTGCCAGCAGCAAGGTTTGGGCAGAAAGACCAGTGCGGCTGAACTATGGCTACACCTTC. It codes for CASSKVWAERPVRLNYGYTF.

V usage is TRBV7-2 and J usage is TRBJ1-3; D not resolved. The CDR3 has 13 amino acids. Germline V gene lookup returns CDR1 SGHTA and CDR2 FQGNSA. Between the trimmed V and J ends, which lost 5 bases and 0 bases, there was a span of 5 bases. In nucleotides, the CDR3 is TGTGCCAGCAGCCTCAACTCTGGAAACACCATATATTTT. Protein product: CASSLNSGNTIYF. Full variable domain (missing parts from reference TRBV7-2 and TRBJ1-3): GAGVSQSPSNKVTEKGKDVELRCDPISGHTALYWYRQSLGQGLEFLIYFQGNSAPDKSGLPSDRFSAERTGGSVSTLTIQRTQQEDSAVYLCASSLNSGNTIYFGEGSWLTVV.

This chain connects TRBV5-4 to TRBJ1-1; D might be TRBD1 (5 bases). Between the trimmed V and J ends, which lost 3 bases and 1 base, there was a span of 7 bases. The germline V gene has CDR1 SGHNT and CDR2 YYREEE (reference sequence). The CDR3 is 13 amino acids. CDR3 region: CASSSRENTEAFF. The CDR3 bases are TGTGCCAGCAGCTCCAGGGAGAACACTGAAGCTTTCTTT.

This sequence joins TRBV9 and TRBJ1-5, with D tentatively TRBD1 (5 bases). The CDR3 has 16 amino acids. Germline CDR1 and CDR2: SGDLS and YYNGEE. Trimming shortened V by 2 bases and J by 0 bases, and 12 bases separated the two germline ends. CDR3 coding DNA: TGTGCCAGCAGCGTGGGACCGTTTGCTAGCAATCAGCCCCAGCATTTT. Its protein product is CASSVGPFASNQPQHF. Full variable domain (missing parts from reference TRBV9 and TRBJ1-5): DSGVTQTPKHLITATGQRVTLRCSPRSGDLSVYWYQQSLDQGLQFLIQYYNGEERAKGNILERFSAQQFPDLHSELNLSSLELGDSALYFCASSVGPFASNQPQHFGDGTRLSIL.

V is TRBV12-5 and J is TRBJ1-5; D is undetermined. Trimming left V 1 base short and J 11 bases short, with 9 bases between. In germline, CDR1 is LGHNT, CDR2 FRNRAP. The CDR3 is made up of 12 amino acids. This chain's CDR3 is CASGLGGSTQHF. In nucleotides, the CDR3 is TGTGCTAGTGGTTTGGGCGGCAGCACCCAGCATTTT.

The chain recombines TRBV11-2 with TRBJ2-1, with 13 bases identical to TRBD2. Germline CDR1 and CDR2: SGHAT and FQNNGV. The CDR3 sequence is 15 residues long. Unmatched junction bases numbered 7, after V lost 5 bases and J lost 9 bases. CDR3 sequence reads: CASSITSGGASEQFF. The CDR3 coding sequence is TGTGCCAGCAGCATTACTAGCGGGGGGGCAAGTGAGCAGTTCTTC.

The chain joins TRBV27 to TRBJ2-1, with unresolved D. V was cut by 8 bases and J by 6 bases, with 8 bases left in between. The CDR3 loop spans 11 amino acids. Germline CDR1 and CDR2: MNHEY and SMNVEV (reference sequence). The CDR3 region is CASSPGNEQFF. The CDR3 DNA reads TGTGCCAGCTCCCCGGGCAATGAGCAGTTCTTC.